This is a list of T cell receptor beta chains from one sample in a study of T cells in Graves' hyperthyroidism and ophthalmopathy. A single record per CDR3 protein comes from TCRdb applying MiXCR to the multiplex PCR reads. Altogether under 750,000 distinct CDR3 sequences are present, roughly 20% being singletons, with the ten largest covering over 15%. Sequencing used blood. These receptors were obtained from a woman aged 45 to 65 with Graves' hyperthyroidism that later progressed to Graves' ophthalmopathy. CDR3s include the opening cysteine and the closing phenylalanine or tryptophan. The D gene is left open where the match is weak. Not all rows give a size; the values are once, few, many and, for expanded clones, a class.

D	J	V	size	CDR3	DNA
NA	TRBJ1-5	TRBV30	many	CAWGGAGSNQPQHF	TGTGCCTGGGGAGGGGCGGGGAGCAATCAGCCCCAGCATTTT
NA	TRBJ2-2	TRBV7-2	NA	CASRPQGTGELFF	TGTGCCAGCAGACCACAGGGCACCGGGGAGCTGTTTTTT
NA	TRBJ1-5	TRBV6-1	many	CASILYPGFNQPQHF	TGTGCCAGCATACTTTACCCGGGCTTCAATCAGCCCCAGCATTTT
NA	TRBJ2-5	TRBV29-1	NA	CSVEGPGLRRGKPPETQYF	TGCAGCGTTGAGGGCCCCGGTCTGAGGAGAGGCAAGCCTCCAGAGACCCAGTACTTC
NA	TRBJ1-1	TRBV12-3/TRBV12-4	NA	CASSYRQAAFF	TGTGCCAGCAGTTACCGCCAGGCAGCTTTCTTT
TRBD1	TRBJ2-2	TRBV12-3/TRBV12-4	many	CASSSSIPEGAWGTGELFF	TGTGCCAGCAGCAGTTCCATCCCTGAGGGGGCTTGGGGTACCGGGGAGCTGTTTTTT
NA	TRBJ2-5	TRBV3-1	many	CASSRHPTYQETQYF	TGTGCCAGCAGCCGCCACCCGACGTACCAAGAGACCCAGTACTTC
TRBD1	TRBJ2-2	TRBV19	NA	CASSTGKGAPNTGELFF	TGTGCCAGTAGTACAGGGAAGGGGGCCCCGAACACCGGGGAGCTGTTTTTT
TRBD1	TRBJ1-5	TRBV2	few	CASRGTGQGNQPQHF	TGTGCCAGCAGAGGGACAGGGCAAGGCAATCAGCCCCAGCATTTT
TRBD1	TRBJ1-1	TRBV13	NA	CASSYFGQGNTEAFF	TGTGCCAGCAGCTACTTCGGACAGGGAAACACTGAAGCTTTCTTT
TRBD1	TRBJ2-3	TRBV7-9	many	CASSSRTGHTDTQYF	TGTGCCAGCAGTTCCCGGACAGGGCACACAGATACGCAGTATTTT
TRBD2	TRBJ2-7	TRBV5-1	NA	CASSLKSGGASYEQYF	TGCGCCAGCAGCTTGAAGAGCGGGGGGGCCTCCTACGAGCAGTACTTC
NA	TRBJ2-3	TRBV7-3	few	CASSPTSMATQYF	TGTGCCAGCAGCCCAACTAGCATGGCTACGCAGTATTTT
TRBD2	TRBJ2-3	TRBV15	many	CATSDLLAGAPAGQYF	TGTGCCACCAGCGATCTACTAGCGGGAGCGCCGGCTGGGCAGTATTTT
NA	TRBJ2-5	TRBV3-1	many	CASSPPGAETQYF	TGTGCCAGCAGCCCCCCTGGGGCAGAGACCCAGTACTTC
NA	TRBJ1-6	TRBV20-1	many	CSASELTGSDNSPLHF	TGCAGTGCTAGCGAGTTAACAGGCTCCGATAATTCACCCCTCCACTTT
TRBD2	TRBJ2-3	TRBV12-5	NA	CAAGVPPKLFTDTQYF	TGTGCTGCGGGGGTCCCACCTAAACTTTTCACAGATACGCAGTATTTT
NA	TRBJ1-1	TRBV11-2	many	CASILRGGRTEAFF	TGTGCCAGCATCCTACGGGGGGGCCGCACTGAAGCTTTCTTT
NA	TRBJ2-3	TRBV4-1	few	CASSPGPLVTDTQYF	TGCGCCAGCAGCCCCGGGCCACTAGTAACGGATACGCAGTATTTT
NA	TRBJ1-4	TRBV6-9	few	CASSYPPGMDEKLFF	TGTGCCAGCAGTTACCCCCCTGGGATGGATGAAAAACTGTTTTTT
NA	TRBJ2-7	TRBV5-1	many	CASRETPTYEQYF	TGCGCCAGCCGAGAGACACCCACCTACGAGCAGTACTTC
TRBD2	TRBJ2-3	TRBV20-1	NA	CSARGRGGQDTQYF	TGCAGTGCCCGGGGGCGGGGGGGCCAAGATACGCAGTATTTT
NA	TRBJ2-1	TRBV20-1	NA	CSARDWDTYNEQFF	TGCAGTGCTAGAGATTGGGACACCTACAATGAGCAGTTCTTC
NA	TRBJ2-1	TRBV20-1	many	CSARVRLYNEQFF	TGCAGTGCTAGGGTACGGTTATACAATGAGCAGTTCTTC
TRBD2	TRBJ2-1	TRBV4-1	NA	CASSRGPSGDNEQFF	TGCGCCAGCAGCCGAGGACCTAGCGGGGACAATGAGCAGTTCTTC
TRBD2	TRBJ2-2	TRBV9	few	CASSGNLLAGGTGELFF	TGTGCCAGCAGCGGAAATTTGCTAGCGGGTGGGACCGGGGAGCTGTTTTTT
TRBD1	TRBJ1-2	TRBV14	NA	CASSQDLGTGGFGYTF	TGTGCCAGCAGCCAAGATCTCGGGACAGGGGGTTTTGGCTACACCTTC
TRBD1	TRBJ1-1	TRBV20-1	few	CSGQQGGTPEAFF	TGCAGTGGCCAACAGGGGGGAACCCCTGAAGCTTTCTTT
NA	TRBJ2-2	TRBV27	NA	CASSLRGSGAGELFF	TGTGCCAGCAGTTTACGGGGCAGTGGAGCCGGGGAGCTGTTTTTT
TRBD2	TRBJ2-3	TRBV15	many	CATSRDGAGGTDTQYF	TGTGCCACCAGCAGAGATGGGGCGGGGGGAACAGATACGCAGTATTTT
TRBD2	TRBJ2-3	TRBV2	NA	CASSQRRGGTDTQYF	TGTGCCAGCAGCCAACGGCGGGGGGGCACAGATACGCAGTATTTT
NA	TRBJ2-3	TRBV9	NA	CASSVAIEPRRTDTQYF	TGTGCCAGCAGCGTAGCGATAGAGCCTCGACGCACAGATACGCAGTATTTT
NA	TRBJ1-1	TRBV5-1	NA	CASSSGNDLNTEAFF	TGCGCCAGCAGCTCCGGAAACGATTTGAACACTGAAGCTTTCTTT
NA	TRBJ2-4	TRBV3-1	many	CASSQGGQLAKNIQYF	TGTGCCAGCAGCCAAGGCGGGCAGCTAGCCAAAAACATTCAGTACTTC
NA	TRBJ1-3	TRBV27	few	CASSETRGFSGNTIYF	TGTGCCAGCAGTGAGACCAGGGGATTCTCTGGAAACACCATATATTTT
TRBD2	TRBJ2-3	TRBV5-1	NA	CASSLSSSGGFTDTQYF	TGCGCCAGCAGCTTGTCCTCTAGCGGGGGGTTCACAGATACGCAGTATTTT
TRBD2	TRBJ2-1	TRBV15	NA	CATSTLAGGRAYNEQFF	TGTGCCACCAGCACTTTAGCGGGGGGACGAGCCTACAATGAGCAGTTCTTC
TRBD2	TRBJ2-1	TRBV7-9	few	CASSKPYSGGSYNEQFF	TGTGCCAGCAGCAAGCCCTACTCCGGGGGGTCCTACAATGAGCAGTTCTTC
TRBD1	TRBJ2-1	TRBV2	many	CASSEPLGQGGYNEQFF	TGTGCCAGCAGTGAACCGCTCGGACAGGGGGGATACAATGAGCAGTTCTTC
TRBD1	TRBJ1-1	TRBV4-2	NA	CASSQDRDRGRRYTEAFF	TGTGCCAGCAGCCAAGATCGGGACAGGGGGCGAAGGTACACTGAAGCTTTCTTT
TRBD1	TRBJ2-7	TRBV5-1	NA	CASSGQGDEQYF	TGCGCCAGCAGCGGACAGGGCGACGAGCAGTACTTC
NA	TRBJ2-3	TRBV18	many	CASSPQDQPDTQYF	TGTGCCAGCTCACCACAAGACCAACCAGATACGCAGTATTTT
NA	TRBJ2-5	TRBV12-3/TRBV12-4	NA	CASSLLVETQYF	TGTGCCAGCAGTTTGCTCGTAGAGACCCAGTACTTC
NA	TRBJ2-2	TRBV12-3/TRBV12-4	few	CASRRAWGELFF	TGTGCCAGCAGACGGGCTTGGGGGGAGCTGTTTTTT
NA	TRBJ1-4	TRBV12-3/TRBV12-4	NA	CASSLGLGGNEKLFF	TGTGCCAGCAGCCTCGGACTCGGCGGGAATGAAAAACTGTTTTTT
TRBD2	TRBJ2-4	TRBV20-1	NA	CSASTSGGTKNIQYF	TGCAGTGCGTCGACTAGCGGGGGCACCAAAAACATTCAGTACTTC
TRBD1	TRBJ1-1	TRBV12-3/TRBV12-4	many	CASSWTGGTEAFF	TGTGCCAGCAGCTGGACAGGGGGGACTGAAGCTTTCTTT
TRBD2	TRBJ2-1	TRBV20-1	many	CSAQTGTSGGALDEQFF	TGCAGTGCTCAAACAGGCACTAGCGGGGGGGCCTTGGATGAGCAGTTCTTC
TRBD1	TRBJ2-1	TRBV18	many	CASSLGQGVINEQFF	TGTGCCAGCTCACTGGGACAGGGGGTAATCAATGAGCAGTTCTTC
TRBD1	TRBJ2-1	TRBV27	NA	CASSLPGTASNEQFF	TGTGCCAGCAGTTTACCAGGGACAGCCTCCAATGAGCAGTTCTTC
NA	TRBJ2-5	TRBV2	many	CASSEGLRYPQETQYF	TGTGCCAGCAGTGAAGGGTTGCGATATCCACAAGAGACCCAGTACTTC
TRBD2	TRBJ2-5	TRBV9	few	CASSVGGLAAQETQYF	TGTGCCAGCAGCGTGGGGGGACTAGCGGCTCAAGAGACCCAGTACTTC
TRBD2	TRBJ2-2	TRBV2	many	CASNDRGDTGELFF	TGTGCCAGCAATGATCGGGGGGACACCGGGGAGCTGTTTTTT
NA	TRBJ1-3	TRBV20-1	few	CSARDYRAFSGNTIYF	TGCAGTGCTAGAGATTACAGGGCGTTCTCTGGAAACACCATATATTTT
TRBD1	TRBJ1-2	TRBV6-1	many	CASSPEGGQGYYGYTF	TGTGCCAGCAGCCCAGAAGGGGGACAGGGTTACTATGGCTACACCTTC